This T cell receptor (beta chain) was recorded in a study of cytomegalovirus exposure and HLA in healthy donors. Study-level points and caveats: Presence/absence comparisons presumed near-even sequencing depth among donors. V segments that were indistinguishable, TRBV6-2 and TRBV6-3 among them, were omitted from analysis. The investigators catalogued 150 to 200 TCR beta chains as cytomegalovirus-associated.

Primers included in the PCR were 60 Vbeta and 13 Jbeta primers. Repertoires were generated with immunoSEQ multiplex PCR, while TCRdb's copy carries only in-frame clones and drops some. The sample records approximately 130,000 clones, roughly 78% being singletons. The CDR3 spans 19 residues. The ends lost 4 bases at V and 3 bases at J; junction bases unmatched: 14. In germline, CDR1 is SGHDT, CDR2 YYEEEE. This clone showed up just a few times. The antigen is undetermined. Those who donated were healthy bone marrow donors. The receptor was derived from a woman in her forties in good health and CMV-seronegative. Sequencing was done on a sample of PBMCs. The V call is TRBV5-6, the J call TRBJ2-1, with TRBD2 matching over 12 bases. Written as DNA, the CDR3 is TGTGCCAGCAGCCGGAGGGGTCTATGGACTAGCGGGGTCTACAATGAGCAGTTCTTC. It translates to CASSRRGLWTSGVYNEQFF.